The 14 T cell receptor beta chains given below trace back to one sample, sequenced in a study of blood T cell repertoires in COVID-19. Profiled with immunoSEQ multiplex PCR; TCRdb holds only in-frame clones, not every one. The sample has roughly 120,000 clones; about 90% are singletons. The sample comprised peripheral blood. The receptors originated from a human donor in a cohort sampled during active COVID-19.

The chain uses TRBV7-3 and TRBJ1-3; D uncertain. The CDR3 loop spans 13 amino acids. Trimming removed 4 bases from V and 2 bases from J, with 6 bases in between. Germline V CDR1 and CDR2: SGHTA, FQGTGA. The CDR3 bases are TGTGCCAGCAGCTACGGGGCTGGAAACACCATATATTTT. Its translation is CASSYGAGNTIYF.

The chain joins TRBV28 to TRBJ2-7; 11 bases agree with TRBD2. The CDR3 consists of 13 residues. V dropped 11 bases and J dropped 4; count of bases not matched to a gene: 7. In germline, CDR1 is MDHEN, CDR2 SYDVKM. The CDR3 DNA reads as TGTGCCCATAAGACTAGCGGGAAGTACGAGCAGTACTTC. The encoded protein is CAHKTSGKYEQYF.

V is TRBV6-5 and J is TRBJ1-5; 7 bases are shared with TRBD1. Looked up from germline, CDR1 is MNHEY and CDR2 is SVGAGI. This CDR3 region has 14 residues. V was clipped by 7 bases and J by 3 bases; unmatched bases: 6. The CDR3 DNA sequence: TGTGCCAGCACGCGACAGGGCAACAATCAGCCCCAGCATTTT. It specifies CASTRQGNNQPQHF.

The J gene is TRBJ2-5, the V gene TRBV5-1; the match to TRBD2 covers 12 bases. In germline, CDR1 is SGHRS, CDR2 YFSETQ. This CDR3 comprises 15 residues. Losses at the gene ends were 1 base for V and 5 bases for J; bases not matched to a gene: 3. The CDR3 is CASSLTSGGWETQYF. In DNA, the CDR3 is TGCGCCAGCAGCTTGACTAGCGGGGGGTGGGAGACCCAGTACTTC.

V gene TRBV5-1 combines with J gene TRBJ2-5, with TRBD2 matching 7 bases. The CDR3 is made up of 16 amino acids. The germline CDR1 and CDR2 sequences are SGHRS and YFSETQ. J gave up 1 base and V 4 bases, and 10 bases lay outside the gene matches. The CDR3 spells CASSSLLGGGQETQYF. The CDR3 nucleotides read TGCGCCAGCAGCAGTCTTTTGGGGGGGGGCCAAGAGACCCAGTACTTC.

This rearrangement joins TRBV10-1 to TRBJ2-7; 14 bases fit TRBD2. CDR3 length equals 20 residues. Germline values: CDR1 WNHNN, CDR2 SYGVQD (reference sequence). Germline trimming cut 1 base from V and 0 bases from J; bases unmatched to any gene: 11. The CDR3 DNA is TGCGCCAGCAGTGAGTGGGGGGCCGGGACTAGCGGGAGTATCTCCTACGAGCAGTACTTC. Translated, it gives CASSEWGAGTSGSISYEQYF.

The genes are TRBV5-5 and TRBJ1-1; D perhaps matches TRBD1 (6 bases). CDR3 length: 15 amino acids. V gave up 5 bases and J gave up 2 bases, with 16 bases separating them. CDR1 and CDR2 (germline): SGHKS, YYEKEE (reference sequence). The CDR3 loop is CASRPTLQGNTEAFF. The CDR3 DNA reads TGTGCCAGCAGACCCACGTTACAGGGTAACACTGAAGCTTTCTTT.

There are a few counts of this clone. The rearrangement uses TRBV3-1 (or the pseudogene TRBV3-2) and TRBJ1-1; D not certain. V shed 0 bases and J shed 1 base, with 6 bases lying between them. The CDR3 contains 14 residues. In germline, CDR1 is LGHDT, CDR2 YNNKEL (reference sequence). CDR3 nucleotides: TGTGCCAGCAGCCAAGAACATACGAACACTGAAGCTTTCTTT. It codes for CASSQEHTNTEAFF.

The V and J genes are TRBV3-1 (or the pseudogene TRBV3-2) and TRBJ2-1; maybe TRBD2 (6 bases). Germline CDR1 is LGHDT and CDR2 is YNNKEL (reference sequence). This CDR3 comprises 14 residues. Trimming took 3 bases from V and 9 from J, leaving 15 bases between them. Here the CDR3 reads CASSHGGSPGEQFF. The CDR3 region has the DNA TGTGCCAGCAGCCACGGGGGTTCCCCTGGTGAGCAGTTCTTC.

The V and J genes are TRBV25-1 and TRBJ1-3, with D possibly being TRBD1 (5 bases). This CDR3 comprises 14 residues. Trimming cost V 9 bases and J 0 bases, with 12 bases left between them. Per the germline V gene, CDR1 is MGHDK and CDR2 is SYGVNS. The CDR3 nucleotides are TGTGCCAGTGCAGACAGTCTCTCTGGAAACACCATATATTTT. This codes for CASADSLSGNTIYF.

This clone appeared once. The chain couples TRBV6-4 to TRBJ1-5, with D perhaps TRBD1 (6 bases). From germline, CDR1 is MRHNA and CDR2 SNTAGT. Trimming cost V 3 bases and J 11 bases, with 17 bases left between them. This CDR3 is built from 14 residues. CDR3 loop: CASSDLGRGGAQHF. The CDR3 DNA is TGTGCCAGCAGTGATTTGGGTCGAGGGGGAGCCCAGCATTTT.

The chain joins TRBV28 to TRBJ2-1; 7 bases are a match to TRBD2. Germline CDR1 is MDHEN and CDR2 is SYDVKM. The CDR3 consists of 13 residues. V lost 3 bases to trimming and J lost 10 bases; unmatched junction nucleotides: 6. In DNA, the CDR3 is TGTGCCAGCAGTTTTCCGCAACTAGCGGAGCAGTTCTTC. It encodes CASSFPQLAEQFF.

The chain joins TRBV2 to TRBJ1-5; no clear D. V was clipped by 7 bases and J by 0 bases, with 16 bases between them. This CDR3 has 16 residues. The germline V gene has CDR1 SNHLY and CDR2 FYNNEI. The CDR3 loop reads CASTDAARISNQPQHF. CDR3 nucleotides: TGTGCCAGCACCGACGCGGCACGGATTAGCAATCAGCCCCAGCATTTT.

The chain is built from TRBV12-5 and TRBJ2-7; D ambiguous. CDR1 is LGHNT, CDR2 FRNRAP, per germline. CDR3 size: 11 residues. Trimming cost V 3 bases and J 9 bases, with 9 bases left between them. CDR3 sequence (DNA): TGTGCTAGTGGTTTCGAGCGTGTGCAGTACTTC. Protein product: CASGFERVQYF.